The source of this T cell receptor (beta chain) is a study of blood T cell repertoires in COVID-19. Background on the study: Nucleic acid was either cDNA or gDNA, and it came from T cells, B-cell-depleted T cells, or PBMCs.

The germline gives CDR1 LNHDA, CDR2 SQIVND (reference sequence). This CDR3 contains 14 residues. The V and J ends lost 10 bases and 7 bases respectively, with 22 bases between them. Assay: immunoSEQ multiplex PCR; the TCRdb copy retains only in-frame clones and omits some. This table holds approximately 250,000 clones, 82% found once. The J gene is TRBJ1-2, the V gene TRBV19; the D gene is possibly TRBD1 (6 bases). Sequenced sample: PBMCs or T cells enriched from blood (not recorded which). This clonotype originated in a man between 35 and 55 years old who had recovered from COVID-19. The CDR3 DNA reads TGTGCCACTAGCCCCCGCCAGGGGAGTACTGGCTACACCTTC. It specifies CATSPRQGSTGYTF.